One sample yielded the 3 T cell receptor beta chains listed below, sequenced in a study of T-cell memory formation after mild COVID-19. Via MiXCR, TCRdb re-called the 5' RACE reads, giving one row per CDR3 protein. The repertoire holds about 90,000 distinct CDR3 sequences, with less than 15% as singletons. Source material: PBMCs or a T cell subset sorted from them (not recorded which). All receptors derive from a man between 18 and 29 years old who had mild COVID-19 (a few samples of this study predate the infection). Cell type and time point are not known.

The rearrangement uses TRBV23-1 and TRBJ2-7; 9 bases are shared with TRBD1. TRBV23-1 is filed as an ORF, its function uncertain. The V segment lost 1 base and the J segment 6 bases; nucleotides outside the gene matches: 7. This CDR3 comprises 15 residues. The CDR3 DNA is TGCGCCAGCAGTCAATATTCACGGACAGGGGCCGAGCAGTACTTC. Protein product: CASSQYSRTGAEQYF.

The chain couples TRBV9 to TRBJ2-5; tentative D call: TRBD1 (6 bases). The CDR3 spans 12 residues. The germline gives CDR1 SGDLS, CDR2 YYNGEE. The V gene lost 4 bases and the J gene lost 3 bases, with 7 bases spanning the gap. The CDR3 bases are TGTGCCAGCAGCAAGGGGGAAGAGACCCAGTACTTC. The encoded protein is CASSKGEETQYF. Together with reference TRBV9 and TRBJ2-5, the CDR3 gives the full variable domain: DSGVTQTPKHLITATGQRVTLRCSPRSGDLSVYWYQQSLDQGLQFLIQYYNGEERAKGNILERFSAQQFPDLHSELNLSSLELGDSALYFCASSKGEETQYFGPGTRLLVL.

This clonotype was counted only a few times. J is TRBJ1-1 and V is TRBV4-1, with D possibly matching TRBD1 (5 bases). Per the germline V gene, CDR1 is MGHRA and CDR2 is YSYEKL. This CDR3 comprises 15 residues. Trimming cost V 0 bases and J 6 bases, with 14 bases left between them. CDR3 sequence: CASSQEMGGEAEAFF. DNA for the CDR3: TGCGCCAGCAGCCAAGAAATGGGGGGTGAGGCTGAAGCTTTCTTT.